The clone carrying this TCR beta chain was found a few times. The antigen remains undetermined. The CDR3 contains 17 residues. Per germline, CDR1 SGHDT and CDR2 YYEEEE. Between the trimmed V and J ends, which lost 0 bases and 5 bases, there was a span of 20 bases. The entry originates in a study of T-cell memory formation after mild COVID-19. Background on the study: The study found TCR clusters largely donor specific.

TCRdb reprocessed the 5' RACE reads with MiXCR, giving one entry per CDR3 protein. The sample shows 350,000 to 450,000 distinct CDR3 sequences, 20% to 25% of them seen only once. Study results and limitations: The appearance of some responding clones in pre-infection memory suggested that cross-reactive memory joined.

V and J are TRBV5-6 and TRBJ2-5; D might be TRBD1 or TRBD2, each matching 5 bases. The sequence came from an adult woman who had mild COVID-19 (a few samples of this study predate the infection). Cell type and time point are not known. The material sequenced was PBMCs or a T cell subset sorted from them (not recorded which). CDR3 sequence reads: CASSLAGRGVRSETQYF. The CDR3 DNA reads TGTGCCAGCAGCTTGGCGGGTCGAGGGGTCCGATCGGAGACCCAGTACTTC.